Sequencing of this T cell receptor (beta chain) was carried out in a study of human T cells and chemical hapten exposure (dated by TCRdb to the early 2020s). Regarding the research as a whole: For sensitization, 2% DPC in acetone was applied to a roughly 2 cm by roughly 2 cm area of upper inner arm skin. This study followed changes in the peripheral blood TCR repertoire in vivo during primary and secondary sensitization of alopecia patients to the hapten diphenylcyclopropenone (DPC). The patient cohort, mostly female, included alopecia areata with under or over 50% scalp involvement, alopecia totalis and alopecia universalis. Libraries were pooled for sequencing, and per-sample TCR yields varied mainly because of small differences in library volumes within the pool. Throughout the roughly 25-week study period, patients were also given weekly therapeutic DPC doses on the scalp. Blood for TCR sequencing was provided by twenty-nine alopecia patients at one to four time points (pre-sensitization, 2, 6 and 24 weeks). Patient blood was sampled pre-sensitization (week 0) and at 2, 6 and about 24 weeks after DPC sensitization. Patch testing on the upper back used Finn chambers containing 0.01% DPC, with scoring done after 6 days according to International Contact Dermatitis Research Group standards. Study-level results and caveats: Patch test score was positively correlated with the number of PT1 expanded TCRs, with significance at thresholds 8, 16 and 32 but not at 4. After repeated subsampling, changes were observed in the strength of the expansion versus patch-test correlation and in the threshold at which the correlation became significant. DPC sensitization did not change the number of TCRs with a frequency above 1 in 1000, and there was no evidence of changes in global repertoire structure. Compared with pre-sensitization or healthy control sets, expanded TCRs formed significantly more large CDR3 similarity clusters, which is consistent with antigen-driven responses. Alopecia, a presumed autoimmune disease, was present in all patients, so the immune response of the patients might differ from that of healthy individuals.

V is pared back by 3 bases and J by 9 bases, with 12 bases lying between the germline termini. The germline V gene gives CDR1 as MDHEN and CDR2 as SYDVKM. The CDR3 holds 13 amino acids from the cysteine to the phenylalanine. Only CDR3 DNA is held: 39 bases, read in frame from base 1. Points on this clonotype: Its target antigen remains unknown. No qualities accompany the bases; no much larger clone lies one base away.

This sample's time point label indicates: patch test 1, 2 weeks after DPC sensitization. The treatment or condition label, as the study defines it: therapeutic diphenylcyclopropenone sensitization with weekly scalp DPC. At every patch-test visit, the blood draw took place before the patch test was put on. To be eligible, patients had to be aged 18 to 70, diagnosed with alopecia and judged suitable for DPC therapy, while pregnant patients were excluded. Total RNA was extracted from unfractionated whole blood collected in Tempus Blood RNA tubes. Libraries were constructed by RACE. Reads for this sample came from a NextSeq 500. During library preparation, unique molecular identifiers were attached to individual cDNA molecules so that TCRs could be counted quantitatively and reproducibly. Each blood RNA sample was used to sequence both TCR alpha and TCR beta chains. Regarding the original processing steps: The median number of TCRs per sample was around 96,000, ranging from roughly 20,000 to 690,600. V, J and CDR3 annotation of the TCR reads was carried out using the Decombinator software suite. Every sample was subsampled to the same number of TCRs (28,000) for the PS versus PT1 abundance plots. Expanded TCRs were defined as absent before sensitization and observed at least eight times at the 2-week time point. TCRdb reran the public reads through fastp at Q25 and MiXCR, keeping productive beta chains. Each entry merges the rows of one CDR3 protein and shows their most common DNA and genes. These V and J calls are TCRdb output, not the study's own analysis. Present in this sample are tens of thousands of distinct CDR3 sequences, 10% to 13% of which were seen just once. The ten most abundant clones make up roughly 2.2% of the sample.

The sequence came from a man in his forties with alopecia areata. Some clones in this sample may be carry-over from other donors' samples. Sequenced here: whole blood, sampled in connection with sensitization to the hapten diphenylcyclopropenone (DPC). This receptor chain uses TRBV28 and TRBJ2-1; confidence is insufficient to name the D gene. The sequenced DNA: TGTGCCAGCAGTTTTCTCACGGACCGTGAGCAGTTCTTC. Translated, it reads CASSFLTDREQFF.